Listed here are 10 T cell receptor beta chains from one sample, sequenced in a study of blood T cell repertoires in COVID-19. Sequenced by immunoSEQ multiplex PCR; TCRdb stores in-frame clones only, minus some. The data contain 150,000 to 200,000 clones, just under 95% of them seen just once; the ten biggest clones take up 3.5% to 5%. Sequencing input: peripheral blood. These receptors were obtained from a woman in her 50s with acute or convalescent COVID-19.

V gene TRBV7-2 combines with J gene TRBJ1-4, with a possible D match to TRBD1 (5 bases). The V and J ends lost 5 bases and 10 bases respectively, with 14 bases between them. The CDR3 is 13 residues long. CDR1 and CDR2 (germline): SGHTA, FQGNSA. The CDR3 reads CASSEASGGKLFF. The CDR3 nucleotides are TGTGCCAGCAGCGAGGCTTCGGGGGGAAAACTGTTTTTT.

Only one count was recorded for this clone. The rearrangement joins TRBV7-9 to TRBJ2-3; no reliable D call. Trimming cost V 4 bases and J 0 bases, with 11 bases left between them. Germline CDR1 and CDR2: SEHNR and FQNEAQ (reference sequence). The CDR3 totals 15 residues. The CDR3 is CASSSNIFSTDTQYF. For the CDR3, the DNA is TGTGCCAGCAGCTCGAACATCTTTAGCACAGATACGCAGTATTTT. Looking up the rest from reference TRBV7-9 and TRBJ2-3 gives the full variable domain: DTGVSQNPRHKITKRGQNVTFRCDPISEHNRLYWYRQTLGQGPEFLTYFQNEAQLEKSRLLSDRFSAERPKGSFSTLEIQRTEQGDSAMYLCASSSNIFSTDTQYFGPGTRLTVL.

This chain uses TRBV24-1 with TRBJ1-4; no reliable D call. Germline V lookup: CDR1 KGHDR, CDR2 SFDVKD. V was pared by 4 bases and J by 8 bases, with 13 bases between. This CDR3 has 14 residues. The CDR3 DNA reads as TGTGCCACCAGTGAGGCCGGAGTTGGAGAAAAACTGTTTTTT. Its protein is CATSEAGVGEKLFF.

This chain links TRBV7-9 with TRBJ2-7, with 7 bases matching TRBD2. This CDR3 has 14 residues. With 8 bases clipped from V and 2 bases from J, the junction kept 9 bases outside the gene matches. The V gene's germline CDR1 is SEHNR and CDR2 FQNEAQ (reference sequence). The CDR3 DNA follows: TGTGCCAGCGGTTCTAGCGGTCGGACCTACGAGCAGTACTTC. Its translation is CASGSSGRTYEQYF.

The chain carries TRBV28 and TRBJ2-1; 13 bases map to TRBD2. The CDR3 totals 16 residues. Per the germline V gene, CDR1 is MDHEN and CDR2 is SYDVKM. The V and J ends lost 6 bases and 7 bases, in that order; junction bases with no gene match: 9. CDR3 in amino acids: CASSSLLTSGGNEQFF. In DNA, the CDR3 is TGTGCCAGCAGCTCTTTACTGACTAGCGGGGGGAATGAGCAGTTCTTC. Full variable domain (outside the CDR3, taken from reference TRBV28 and TRBJ2-1): DVKVTQSSRYLVKRTGEKVFLECVQDMDHENMFWYRQDPGLGLRLIYFSYDVKMKEKGDIPEGYSVSREKKERFSLILESASTNQTSMYLCASSSLLTSGGNEQFFGPGTRLTVL.

The V gene is TRBV28, the J gene TRBJ1-1; no clear D. Trimming removed 4 bases from V and 5 bases from J, with 11 bases in between. This CDR3 has 13 residues. Germline V gives CDR1 MDHEN, CDR2 SYDVKM. The CDR3 sequence: CASSSPGRTEAFF. DNA for the CDR3: TGTGCCAGCAGTTCCCCGGGGAGAACTGAAGCTTTCTTT.

The rearrangement links TRBV5-5 to TRBJ1-1; D not resolved. V shed 2 bases and J shed 4 bases, with 9 bases lying between them. Looked up from germline, CDR1 is SGHKS and CDR2 is YYEKEE (reference sequence). The CDR3 sequence is 13 residues long. CDR3 bases: TGTGCCAGCAGCTTAATTTCCGGCACTGAAGCTTTCTTT. This gives the protein CASSLISGTEAFF.

The chain joins TRBV10-3 to TRBJ1-5; 9 positions agree with TRBD1. Germline V lookup: CDR1 ENHRY, CDR2 SYGVKD. The V segment lost 0 bases and the J segment 6 bases; nucleotides outside the gene matches: 3. The CDR3 covers 15 residues. CDR3 bases: TGTGCCATCAGTGAGTCTGGGACAGGGAGTCAGCCCCAGCATTTT. Its protein is CAISESGTGSQPQHF.

The J gene is TRBJ2-1, the V gene TRBV2; 12 bases fit TRBD2. The junction had 6 bases not matched to a gene; V was cut back by 7 bases and J by 5 bases. Germline V gene data show CDR1 as SNHLY and CDR2 as FYNNEI. The CDR3 is made up of 15 amino acids. DNA of the CDR3: TGTGCCAGCACGCGACTAGCGGGAGTAAACAATGAGCAGTTCTTC. Encoded protein: CASTRLAGVNNEQFF.

The gene calls are TRBV5-5 and TRBJ1-2, with D unresolved. Germline loops: CDR1 SGHKS, CDR2 YYEKEE (reference sequence). Trimming removed 5 bases from V and 6 bases from J, with 26 bases in between. The CDR3 contains 17 residues. This CDR3 is CASSVDGRLFQKDGYTF. In DNA form, the CDR3 reads TGTGCCAGCAGTGTTGACGGAAGACTTTTCCAAAAGGATGGCTACACCTTC.